This T cell receptor (beta chain) was retrieved from a study of T cell responses to AZD1222 COVID-19 vaccine. Study findings and constraints: Mostly white British, mostly female donors; authors suggested clonal diversity may be underestimated. As reported, nearly half of all spike-specific TCRs target variant regions that are unmutated.

TCRdb's copy holds only in-frame clones and misses some; the assay was immunoSEQ multiplex PCR. The profile shows about 140,000 clones, approximately 90% of them singletons. This clone was observed a single time. Its antigen is undetermined. CDR1 and CDR2 from the germline V gene are KGHSH and LQKENI. This CDR3 spans 16 amino acids. V was shortened by 6 bases and J by 2 bases, with 16 bases between the two germline ends. The gene calls are TRBV18 and TRBJ2-2; the D is unclear. This clonotype was obtained from an adult who received the AZD1222 COVID-19 vaccine. The source material was peripheral blood, sampled 28 days after the second AZD1222 dose. The CDR3 is CASSFQQRRNTGELFF. The CDR3 DNA reads TGTGCCAGCTCGTTTCAGCAACGGAGAAACACCGGGGAGCTGTTTTTT.